Below, 7 T cell receptor beta chains from the same sample are listed, as sequenced in a study of T cells in Graves' hyperthyroidism and ophthalmopathy. TCR beta CDR3 sequences were amplified from RNA transcripts. The TCR CDR3 first-round RT-PCR relied on the HTBI primer set. Via MiXCR, TCRdb re-called the multiplex PCR reads, giving one row per CDR3 protein. The profile shows 95,000 to 110,000 distinct CDR3 sequences, about 16% of them singletons. Sequencing was carried out using blood. The source of these receptors is a woman aged 45-59 years with Graves' hyperthyroidism.

Here the CDR3 DNA reads TGCAGCGTTGGACAGGGGGGCACAGATACGCAGTATTTT. Amino acids: CSVGQGGTDTQYF. The V gene is TRBV29-1, the J gene TRBJ2-3; 9 bases map to TRBD1. V shed 4 bases and J 1 base; nucleotides not matched to a gene: 0. The germline V gene encodes CDR1 SQVTM and CDR2 ANQGSEA. The CDR3 loop spans 13 amino acids.

This clonotype was recorded many times. V gene TRBV28 combines with J gene TRBJ2-7, with 15 bases identical to TRBD2. V was clipped by 6 bases and J by 3 bases; unmatched bases: 6. CDR1 MDHEN and CDR2 SYDVKM come from the germline V gene. The CDR3 is made up of 16 amino acids. CDR3 protein: CASRSGLAGGGYEQYF. The CDR3 bases are TGTGCCAGCAGATCGGGACTAGCGGGAGGAGGCTACGAGCAGTACTTC.

This clonotype was seen many times. V and J are TRBV9 and TRBJ1-5; D remains unclear. The CDR3 consists of 14 residues. CDR1 SGDLS and CDR2 YYNGEE come from the germline V gene. The V gene lost 3 bases and the J gene lost 6 bases, with 13 bases spanning the gap. The CDR3 region has the DNA TGTGCCAGCAGCGCAAATGACGTCGGTCAGCCCCAGCATTTT. Its translation is CASSANDVGQPQHF.

This clonotype was counted at least ten times. This sequence joins TRBV30 and TRBJ2-3, with unresolved D. The V and J ends lost 0 bases and 0 bases respectively, with 10 bases between them. This CDR3 has 15 amino acids. Germline lookup yields CDR1 GTSNPN and CDR2 SVGIG (reference sequence). CDR3: CAWSVLLESTDTQYF. CDR3 DNA sequence: TGTGCCTGGAGTGTACTGCTCGAGAGCACAGATACGCAGTATTTT.

This clonotype was found many times. Here the CDR3 reads CASSLRRGTMITEAFF. Written as DNA, the CDR3 is TGCGCCAGCAGCTTAAGGAGGGGTACCATGATCACTGAAGCTTTCTTT. The chain joins TRBV5-1 to TRBJ1-1, with a possible D match to TRBD1 (5 bases). The CDR3 is 16 amino acids. With 2 bases removed from V and 4 bases from J, the gap between germline ends came to 18 bases. CDR1 SGHRS and CDR2 YFSETQ come from the germline V gene. The complete variable domain, with remaining parts taken from reference TRBV5-1 and TRBJ1-1, reads KAGVTQTPRYLIKTRGQQVTLSCSPISGHRSVSWYQQTPGQGLQFLFEYFSETQRNKGNFPGRFSGRQFSNSRSEMNVSTLELGDSALYLCASSLRRGTMITEAFFGQGTRLTVV.

This clonotype showed up many times. V is TRBV10-3 and J is TRBJ2-5; D may be TRBD1 or TRBD2 (6 bases each). Looked up from germline, CDR1 is ENHRY and CDR2 is SYGVKD. Trimming cost V 2 bases and J 4 bases, with 14 bases left between them. The CDR3 contains 15 residues. The DNA for the CDR3 is TGTGCCATCAGTGAGGAAGGGGGGCATCGAGAGACCCAGTACTTC. It yields the protein CAISEEGGHRETQYF.

A word on this clonotype: Being one base from a much bigger clone, this may be a read error. Without the conserved terminal phenylalanine or tryptophan, this CDR3 likely stems from a read error. The chain employs TRBV28 and TRBJ2-7; TRBD2 matches at 8 bases. From germline, CDR1 is MDHEN and CDR2 SYDVKM. Germline trimming cut 3 bases from V and 0 bases from J; bases unmatched to any gene: 13. This CDR3 is built from 18 residues. The CDR3 here is CASSLVTSAGRDSYEQYS. CDR3 DNA: TGTGCCAGCAGTTTGGTCACCTCCGCCGGGAGGGACTCCTACGAGCAGTACTCC.